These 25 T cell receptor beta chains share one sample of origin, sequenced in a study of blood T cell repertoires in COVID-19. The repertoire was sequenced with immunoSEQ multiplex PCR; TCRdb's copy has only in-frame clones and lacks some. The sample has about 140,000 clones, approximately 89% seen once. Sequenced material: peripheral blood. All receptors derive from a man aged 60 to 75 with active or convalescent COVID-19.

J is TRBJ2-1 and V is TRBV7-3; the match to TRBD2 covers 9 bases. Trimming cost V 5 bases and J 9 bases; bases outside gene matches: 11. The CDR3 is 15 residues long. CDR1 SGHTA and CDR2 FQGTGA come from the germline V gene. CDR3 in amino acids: CASSRQTGAGGEQFF. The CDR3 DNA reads TGTGCCAGCAGCCGACAAACGGGAGCGGGAGGTGAGCAGTTCTTC.

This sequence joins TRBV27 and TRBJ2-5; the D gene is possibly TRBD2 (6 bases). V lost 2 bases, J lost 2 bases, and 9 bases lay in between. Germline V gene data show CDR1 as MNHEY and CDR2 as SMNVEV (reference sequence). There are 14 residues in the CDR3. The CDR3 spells CASSLMRGQETQYF. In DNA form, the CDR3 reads TGTGCCAGCAGTTTAATGCGGGGTCAAGAGACCCAGTACTTC.

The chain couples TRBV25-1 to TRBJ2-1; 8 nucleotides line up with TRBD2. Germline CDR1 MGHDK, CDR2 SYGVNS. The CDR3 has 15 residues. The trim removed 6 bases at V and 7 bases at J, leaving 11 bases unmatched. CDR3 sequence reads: CASSDLGLVGNEQFF. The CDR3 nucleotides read TGTGCCAGCAGCGACCTGGGACTAGTCGGGAATGAGCAGTTCTTC. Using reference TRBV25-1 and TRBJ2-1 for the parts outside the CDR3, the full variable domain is EADIYQTPRYLVIGTGKKITLECSQTMGHDKMYWYQQDPGMELHLIHYSYGVNSTEKGDLSSESTVSRIRTEHFPLTLESARPSHTSQYLCASSDLGLVGNEQFFGPGTRLTVL.

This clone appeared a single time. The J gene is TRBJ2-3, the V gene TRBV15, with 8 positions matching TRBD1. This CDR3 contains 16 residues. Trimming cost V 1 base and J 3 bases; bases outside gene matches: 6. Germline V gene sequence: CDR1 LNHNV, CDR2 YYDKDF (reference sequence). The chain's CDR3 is CATSRAPGGGTDTQYF. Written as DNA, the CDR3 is TGTGCCACCAGCAGAGCCCCAGGGGGCGGAACAGATACGCAGTATTTT.

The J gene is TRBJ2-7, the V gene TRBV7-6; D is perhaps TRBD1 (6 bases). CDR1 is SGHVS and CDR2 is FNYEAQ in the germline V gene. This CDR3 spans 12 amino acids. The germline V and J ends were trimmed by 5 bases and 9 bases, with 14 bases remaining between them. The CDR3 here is CASSDRTPRQYF. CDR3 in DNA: TGTGCCAGCAGCGACAGGACTCCCCGGCAGTACTTC. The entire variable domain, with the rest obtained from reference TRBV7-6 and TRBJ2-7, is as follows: GAGVSQSPRYKVTKRGQDVALRCDPISGHVSLYWYRQALGQGPEFLTYFNYEAQQDKSGLPNDRFSAERPEGSISTLTIQRTEQRDSAMYRCASSDRTPRQYFGPGTRLTVT.

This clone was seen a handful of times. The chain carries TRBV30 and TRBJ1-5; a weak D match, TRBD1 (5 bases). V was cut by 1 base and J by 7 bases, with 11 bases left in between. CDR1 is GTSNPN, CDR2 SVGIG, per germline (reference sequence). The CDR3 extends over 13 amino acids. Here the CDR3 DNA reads TGTGCCTGGAGTGCCCCAGGGCCCCAGCCCCAGCATTTT. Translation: CAWSAPGPQPQHF.

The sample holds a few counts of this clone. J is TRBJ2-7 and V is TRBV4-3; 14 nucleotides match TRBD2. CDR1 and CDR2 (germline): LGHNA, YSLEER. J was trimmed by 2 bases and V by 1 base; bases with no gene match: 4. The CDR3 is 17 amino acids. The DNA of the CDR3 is TGCGCCAGCAGCCAAGCGACTAGCGGGAGGGCCCCCTACGAGCAGTACTTC. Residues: CASSQATSGRAPYEQYF.

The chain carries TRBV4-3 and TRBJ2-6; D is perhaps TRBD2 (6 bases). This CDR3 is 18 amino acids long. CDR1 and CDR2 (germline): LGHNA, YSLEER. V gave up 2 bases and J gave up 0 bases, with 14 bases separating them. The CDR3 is CASSQFGGESSGANVLTF. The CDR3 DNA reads TGCGCCAGCAGCCAATTTGGCGGGGAAAGCTCTGGGGCCAACGTCCTGACTTTC.

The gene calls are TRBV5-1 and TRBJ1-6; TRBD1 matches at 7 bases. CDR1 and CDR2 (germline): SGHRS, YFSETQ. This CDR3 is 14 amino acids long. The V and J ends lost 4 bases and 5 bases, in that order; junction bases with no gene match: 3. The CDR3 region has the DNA TGCGCCAGCAGCGTAGGACAGGATAATTCACCCCTCCACTTT. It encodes CASSVGQDNSPLHF.

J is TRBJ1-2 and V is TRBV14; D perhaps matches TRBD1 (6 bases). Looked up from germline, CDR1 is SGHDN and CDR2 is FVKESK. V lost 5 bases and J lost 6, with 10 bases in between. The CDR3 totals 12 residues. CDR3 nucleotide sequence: TGTGCCAGCAGCGCCGACAGGCATGGCTACACCTTC. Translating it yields CASSADRHGYTF. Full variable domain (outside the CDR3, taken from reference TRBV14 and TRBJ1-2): EAGVTQFPSHSVIEKGQTVTLRCDPISGHDNLYWYRRVMGKEIKFLLHFVKESKQDESGMPNNRFLAERTGGTYSTLKVQPAELEDSGVYFCASSADRHGYTFGSGTRLTVV.

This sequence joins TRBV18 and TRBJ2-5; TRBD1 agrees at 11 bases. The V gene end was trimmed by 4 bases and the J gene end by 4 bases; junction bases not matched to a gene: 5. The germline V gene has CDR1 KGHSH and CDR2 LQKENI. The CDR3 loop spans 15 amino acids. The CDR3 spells CASSRDRGFRETQYF. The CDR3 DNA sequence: TGTGCCAGCTCACGGGACAGGGGGTTTCGAGAGACCCAGTACTTC.

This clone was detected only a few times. As DNA, the CDR3 is TGTGCCAGCAGCTTAGAATATAGCGGGAGGCCCCTGGATACGCAGTATTTT. Protein sequence: CASSLEYSGRPLDTQYF. V is TRBV11-2 and J is TRBJ2-3; 10 bases align to TRBD2. The germline V gene encodes CDR1 SGHAT and CDR2 FQNNGV. V was pared by 0 bases and J by 6 bases, with 9 bases of the junction left unmatched. There are 17 residues in the CDR3.

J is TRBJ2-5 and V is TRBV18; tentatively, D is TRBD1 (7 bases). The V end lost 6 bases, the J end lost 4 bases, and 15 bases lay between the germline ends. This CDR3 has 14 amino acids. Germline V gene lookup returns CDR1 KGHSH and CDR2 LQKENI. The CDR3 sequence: CASSLRQGGETQYF. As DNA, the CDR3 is TGTGCCAGCTCGCTGAGACAGGGAGGAGAGACCCAGTACTTC.

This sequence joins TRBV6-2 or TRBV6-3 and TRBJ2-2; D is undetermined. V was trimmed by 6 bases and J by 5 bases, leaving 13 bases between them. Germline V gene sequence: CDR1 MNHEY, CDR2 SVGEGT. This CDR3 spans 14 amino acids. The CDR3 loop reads CASSRPAPTGELFF. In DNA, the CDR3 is TGTGCCAGCAGCCGTCCCGCGCCGACCGGGGAGCTGTTTTTT.

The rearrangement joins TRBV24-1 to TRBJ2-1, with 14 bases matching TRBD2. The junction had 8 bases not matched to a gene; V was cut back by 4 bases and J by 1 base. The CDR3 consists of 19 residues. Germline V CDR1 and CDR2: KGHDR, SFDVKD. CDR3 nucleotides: TGTGCCACCAGTGAGACTAGCGGGAGGGCCGTTAGTTCCTACAATGAGCAGTTCTTC. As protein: CATSETSGRAVSSYNEQFF.

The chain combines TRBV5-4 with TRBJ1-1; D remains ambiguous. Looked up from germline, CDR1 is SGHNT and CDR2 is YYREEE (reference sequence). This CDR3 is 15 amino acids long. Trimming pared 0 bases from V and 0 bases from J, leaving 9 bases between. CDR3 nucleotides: TGTGCCAGCAGCTTGGGTGGAGCTATGAACACTGAAGCTTTCTTT. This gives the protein CASSLGGAMNTEAFF.

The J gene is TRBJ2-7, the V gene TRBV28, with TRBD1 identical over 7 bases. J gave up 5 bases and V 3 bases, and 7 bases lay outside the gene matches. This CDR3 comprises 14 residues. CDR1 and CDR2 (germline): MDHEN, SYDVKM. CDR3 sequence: CASSFGQVGNEQYF. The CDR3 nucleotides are TGTGCCAGCAGTTTTGGACAGGTCGGAAACGAGCAGTACTTC.

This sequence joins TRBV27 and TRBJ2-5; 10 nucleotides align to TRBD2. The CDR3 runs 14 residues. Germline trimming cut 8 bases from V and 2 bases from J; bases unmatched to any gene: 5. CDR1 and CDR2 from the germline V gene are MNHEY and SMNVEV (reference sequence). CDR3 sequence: CASGGLASQETQYF. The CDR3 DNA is TGTGCCAGCGGGGGACTAGCGTCACAAGAGACCCAGTACTTC.

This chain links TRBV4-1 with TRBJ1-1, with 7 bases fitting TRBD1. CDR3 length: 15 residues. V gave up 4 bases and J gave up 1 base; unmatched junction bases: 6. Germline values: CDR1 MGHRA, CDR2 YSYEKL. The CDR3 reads CASSLTGTANTEAFF. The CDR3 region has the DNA TGCGCCAGCAGCCTCACCGGGACAGCGAACACTGAAGCTTTCTTT.

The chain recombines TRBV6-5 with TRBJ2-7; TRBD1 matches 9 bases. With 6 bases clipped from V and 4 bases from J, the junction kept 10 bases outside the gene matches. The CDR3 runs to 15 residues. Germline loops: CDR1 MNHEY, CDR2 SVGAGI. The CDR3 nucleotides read TGTGCCAGCAGCCGCGGGACAGGGAAACCATACGAGCAGTACTTC. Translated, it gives CASSRGTGKPYEQYF.

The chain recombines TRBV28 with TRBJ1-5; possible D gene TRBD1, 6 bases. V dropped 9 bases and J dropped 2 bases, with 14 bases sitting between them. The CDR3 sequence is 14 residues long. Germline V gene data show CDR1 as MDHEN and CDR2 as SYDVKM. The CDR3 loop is CASTTGPRNQPQHF. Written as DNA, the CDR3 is TGTGCCAGTACAACAGGGCCACGCAATCAGCCCCAGCATTTT. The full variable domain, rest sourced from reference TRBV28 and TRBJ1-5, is DVKVTQSSRYLVKRTGEKVFLECVQDMDHENMFWYRQDPGLGLRLIYFSYDVKMKEKGDIPEGYSVSREKKERFSLILESASTNQTSMYLCASTTGPRNQPQHFGDGTRLSIL.

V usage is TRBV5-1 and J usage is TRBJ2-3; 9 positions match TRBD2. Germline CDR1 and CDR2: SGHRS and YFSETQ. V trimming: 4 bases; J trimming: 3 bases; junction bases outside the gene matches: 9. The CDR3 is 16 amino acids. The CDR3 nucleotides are TGCGCCAGCAGCCCCTCGGGACTAGCAGCGACAGATACGCAGTATTTT. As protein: CASSPSGLAATDTQYF.

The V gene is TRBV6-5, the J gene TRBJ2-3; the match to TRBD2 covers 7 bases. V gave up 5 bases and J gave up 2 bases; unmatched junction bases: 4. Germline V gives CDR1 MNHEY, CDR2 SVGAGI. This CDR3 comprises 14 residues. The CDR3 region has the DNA TGTGCCAGCAGTCGCGGGAGCCCCACAGATACGCAGTATTTT. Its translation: CASSRGSPTDTQYF.

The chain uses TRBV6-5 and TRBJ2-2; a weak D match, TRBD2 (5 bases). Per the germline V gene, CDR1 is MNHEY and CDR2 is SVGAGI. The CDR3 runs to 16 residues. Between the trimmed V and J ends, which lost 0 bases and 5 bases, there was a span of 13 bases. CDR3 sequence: CASSYSPHRGTGELFF. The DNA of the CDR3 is TGTGCCAGCAGTTACTCACCGCACCGGGGTACCGGGGAGCTGTTTTTT.

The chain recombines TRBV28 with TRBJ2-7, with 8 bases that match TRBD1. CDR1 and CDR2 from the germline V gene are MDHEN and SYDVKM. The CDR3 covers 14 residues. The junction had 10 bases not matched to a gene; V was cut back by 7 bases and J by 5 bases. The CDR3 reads CASNDRGRSHEQYF. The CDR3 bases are TGTGCCAGCAACGACAGGGGTAGGTCCCACGAGCAGTACTTC.